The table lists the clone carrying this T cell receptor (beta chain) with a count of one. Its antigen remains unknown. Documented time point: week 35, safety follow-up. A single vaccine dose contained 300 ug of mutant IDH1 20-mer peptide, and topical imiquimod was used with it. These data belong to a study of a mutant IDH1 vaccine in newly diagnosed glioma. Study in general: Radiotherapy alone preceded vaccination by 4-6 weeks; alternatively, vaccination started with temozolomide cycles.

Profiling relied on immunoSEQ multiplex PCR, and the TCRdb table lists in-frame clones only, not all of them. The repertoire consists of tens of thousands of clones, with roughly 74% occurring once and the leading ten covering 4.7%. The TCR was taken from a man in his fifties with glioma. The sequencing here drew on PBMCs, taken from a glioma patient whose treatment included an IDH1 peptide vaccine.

The CDR3 sequence: CASSLASRPLPNEKLFF. CDR3 bases: TGTGCCAGCAGCTTAGCGAGTCGTCCGTTGCCTAATGAAAAACTGTTTTTT. J is TRBJ1-4 and V is TRBV7-8, with D unclear. The CDR3 is 17 amino acids. V lost 0 bases to trimming and J lost 3 bases, with 14 bases between them. Germline CDR1 is SGHVS and CDR2 is FQNEAQ.